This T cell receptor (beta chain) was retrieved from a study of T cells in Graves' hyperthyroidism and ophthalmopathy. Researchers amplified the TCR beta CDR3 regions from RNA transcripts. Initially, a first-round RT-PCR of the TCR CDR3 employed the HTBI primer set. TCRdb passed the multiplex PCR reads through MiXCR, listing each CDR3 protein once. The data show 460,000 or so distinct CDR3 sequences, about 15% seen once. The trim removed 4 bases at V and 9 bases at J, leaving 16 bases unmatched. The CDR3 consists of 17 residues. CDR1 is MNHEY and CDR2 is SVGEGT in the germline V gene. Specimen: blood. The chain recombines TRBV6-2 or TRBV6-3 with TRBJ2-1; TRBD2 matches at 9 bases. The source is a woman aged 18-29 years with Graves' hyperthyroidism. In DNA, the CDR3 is TGTGCCAGCAGTTTTCTATTTAGCGGGAGATCGGAAAGTGAGCAGTTCTTC. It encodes CASSFLFSGRSESEQFF.